A selection of T cell receptor beta chains follows, all from one sample in a study of beta chain features in type 1 diabetes. The protocol was immunoSEQ multiplex PCR, while the TCRdb copy is restricted to in-frame clones and leaves out a portion. The sample has 300,000 or so clones; approximately 13% are singletons. The sample was naive CD4+ T cells from blood. Source of these receptors: a young woman with type 1 diabetes. The CDR3 runs from the conserved cysteine through the conserved F or W. D genes are given only for firm matches. Some rows have no size entry. The others give once, few or many, or a class for an expanded clone.

clone size	J gene	D gene	V gene	CDR3 DNA	CDR3 protein
.	TRBJ2-1	.	TRBV2	TGTGCCAGCAGTGACCTCGGGCTAGCCCACAATGAGCAGTTCTTC	CASSDLGLAHNEQFF
.	TRBJ2-3	TRBD1	TRBV7-3	TGTGCCAGCAGCTTCCGACAGGGGTTGGATGGAACGCAGTATTTT	CASSFRQGLDGTQYF
.	TRBJ2-3	TRBD1	TRBV14	TGTGCCAGCAGCCAACGAGCAACCGGGACAGGGGGCAACACAGATACGCAGTATTTT	CASSQRATGTGGNTDTQYF
few	TRBJ1-4	.	TRBV30	TGTGCCTGGAACGGCGACTATAATGAAAAACTGTTTTTT	CAWNGDYNEKLFF
.	TRBJ2-1	TRBD1	TRBV9	TGTGCCAGCAGCGCACCGGGACAGGGGGCGTTCGATGAGCAGTTCTTC	CASSAPGQGAFDEQFF
.	TRBJ2-1	TRBD2	TRBV29-1	TGCAGCGTCGGACCAGCCAGCGGGAGGTCGGACTACAATGAGCAGTTCTTC	CSVGPASGRSDYNEQFF
.	TRBJ2-1	TRBD2	TRBV2	TGTGCCAGCAGCGGGACTAGCGGCCTCAATGAGCAGTTCTTC	CASSGTSGLNEQFF
.	TRBJ2-1	TRBD1	TRBV7-2	TGTGCCAGCAGCCCGGGACAGGGAATATACAATGAGCAGTTCTTC	CASSPGQGIYNEQFF
few	TRBJ1-2	.	TRBV7-2	TGTGCCAGTTCGGATTATCAGGGTACACATGGCTACACCTTC	CASSDYQGTHGYTF
.	TRBJ1-1	.	TRBV7-9	TGTGCCAGCAGCTTAGCGTCAGGAGGGGTGGTTGAAGCTTTCTTT	CASSLASGGVVEAFF
few	TRBJ2-3	.	TRBV5-1	TGCGCCAGCACCCCACTGGTGGGCACAGATACGCAGTATTTT	CASTPLVGTDTQYF
.	TRBJ2-1	TRBD2	TRBV28	TGTGCCAGCAGTTTATCCAGCACTAGCGGATTCGTTGAGCAGTTCTTC	CASSLSSTSGFVEQFF
few	TRBJ1-5	.	TRBV6-6	TGTGCCAGCAGTTACCCAGGTCCTAGCAATCAGCCCCAGCATTTT	CASSYPGPSNQPQHF
few	TRBJ2-7	.	TRBV7-9	TGTGCCAGCAGCTCGGGGTACTACGAGCAGTACTTC	CASSSGYYEQYF
few	TRBJ2-1	.	TRBV4-3	TGCGCCAGCAGCCAAGATGTTGGCTATGAGCAGTTCTTC	CASSQDVGYEQFF
.	TRBJ1-4	.	TRBV30	TGTGCCTGGAGCTCTGGGCAGGCAACTAATGAAAAACTGTTTTTT	CAWSSGQATNEKLFF
.	TRBJ1-1	.	TRBV29-1	TGCAGCGTTGAGAATGCAGGAATGAACACTGAAGCTTTCTTT	CSVENAGMNTEAFF
few	TRBJ2-3	.	TRBV4-3	TGCGCCAGCAGCCAAGAAGGAGCTGGATGGAACGCAGATACGCAGTATTTT	CASSQEGAGWNADTQYF
few	TRBJ2-5	TRBD2	TRBV29-1	TGCAGCGTAAGGACGGGGGGAGAAGAGACCCAGTACTTC	CSVRTGGEETQYF
.	TRBJ2-3	.	TRBV28	TGTGCCAGCAGCTCTGGGAGTGCAGATACGCAGTATTTT	CASSSGSADTQYF
.	TRBJ1-5	TRBD1	TRBV5-1	TGCGCCAGCAGCACGGGACAGCCGAATCAGCCCCAGCATTTT	CASSTGQPNQPQHF
few	TRBJ2-3	TRBD1	TRBV4-1	TGCGCCAGCAGCCTTCAGGGGGCCTACACAGATACGCAGTATTTT	CASSLQGAYTDTQYF
few	TRBJ2-4	TRBD2	TRBV5-4	TGTGCCAGCAGCTTTAGCGGGGAAAACATTCAGTACTTC	CASSFSGENIQYF
.	TRBJ2-1	TRBD1	TRBV7-2	TGTGCCAGCAGCTTGGAGACAGGGACCTACAATGAGCAGTTCTTC	CASSLETGTYNEQFF
.	TRBJ1-2	TRBD1	TRBV7-9	TGTGCCAGCAGCTTAGGCCGGACAGGCGCCGGCTATGGCTACACCTTC	CASSLGRTGAGYGYTF
.	TRBJ1-5	.	TRBV19	TGTGCCAGTAGTATAGCCCTTGCGGGGGGCGGTCAGCCCCAGCATTTT	CASSIALAGGGQPQHF
few	TRBJ2-3	TRBD2	TRBV5-1	TGCGCCAGCAGCTCGCGGACTAGCGGCGGGGATACGCAGTATTTT	CASSSRTSGGDTQYF
.	TRBJ2-1	TRBD2	TRBV12-5	TGTGCTAGTGGTTTGGTATTAGCGGGGCCCTCCAATGAGCAGTTCTTC	CASGLVLAGPSNEQFF
few	TRBJ2-1	TRBD2	TRBV19	TGTGCCAGTAGTCTCAGGACTAGCGGGAGTCTCTGGGAGCAGTTCTTC	CASSLRTSGSLWEQFF
.	TRBJ2-1	TRBD1	TRBV7-3	TGTGCCAGCAGCTCACAGGGGACCGGCAATGAGCAGTTCTTC	CASSSQGTGNEQFF
.	TRBJ2-4	.	TRBV19	TGTGCCAGTAGTCCTCTGGGGGGTGGCATTCAGTACTTC	CASSPLGGGIQYF
.	TRBJ2-3	TRBD2	TRBV30	TGTGCCCGAGGACTAGCGGGAGGCACAGATACGCAGTATTTT	CARGLAGGTDTQYF
few	TRBJ2-1	.	TRBV6-5	TGTGCCAGCAGTTTATTGGGACAACACAATGAGCAGTTCTTC	CASSLLGQHNEQFF
few	TRBJ2-1	TRBD2	TRBV7-9	TGTGCCAGCAGCTCCAGACTAGCGGGAGGCGGCAATGAGCAGTTCTTC	CASSSRLAGGGNEQFF
.	TRBJ1-1	.	TRBV5-4	TGCGCCAGCAGCCAAGAAAAGGGGCGTGGGACTGAAGCTTTCTTT	CASSQEKGRGTEAFF
few	TRBJ2-1	TRBD2	TRBV27	TGTGCCAGCGGGAGGACTAGCGGGAGTGGCAATGAGCAGTTCTTC	CASGRTSGSGNEQFF
.	TRBJ2-7	TRBD2	TRBV5-1	TGCGCCAGCAGGGCTAGCGGGCTGTCCTACGAGCAGTACTTC	CASRASGLSYEQYF
.	TRBJ2-2	.	TRBV5-1	TGCGCCAGCAGCTTGCGTAGTCAAACCGGGGAGCTGTTTTTT	CASSLRSQTGELFF
.	TRBJ2-5	.	TRBV30	TGTGCCTGGAGTCCCTTGGGGGGGCGCGGTACGGAGACCCAGTACTTC	CAWSPLGGRGTETQYF
.	TRBJ2-6	TRBD1	TRBV18	TGTGCCAGCTCACCCCTTCCTCCCGGGACAGGGGACGGGGCCAACGTCCTGACTTTC	CASSPLPPGTGDGANVLTF
.	TRBJ2-3	.	TRBV11-2	TGTGCCAGCAGCCCCCGGACACGCACAGATACGCAGTATTTT	CASSPRTRTDTQYF